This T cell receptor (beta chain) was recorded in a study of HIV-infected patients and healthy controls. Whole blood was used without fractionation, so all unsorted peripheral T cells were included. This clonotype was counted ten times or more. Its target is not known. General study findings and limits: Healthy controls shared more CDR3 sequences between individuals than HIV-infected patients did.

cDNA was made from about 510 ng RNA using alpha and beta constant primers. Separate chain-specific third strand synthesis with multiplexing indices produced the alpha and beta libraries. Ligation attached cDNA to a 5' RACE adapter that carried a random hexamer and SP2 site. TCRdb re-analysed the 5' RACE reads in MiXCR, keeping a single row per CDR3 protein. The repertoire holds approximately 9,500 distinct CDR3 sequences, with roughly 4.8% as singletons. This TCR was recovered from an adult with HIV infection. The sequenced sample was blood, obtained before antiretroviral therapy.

The DNA for the CDR3 is TGCAGTGCCTTTCTAAATGAGCAGTTCTTC. Translation: CSAFLNEQFF. This sequence joins TRBV20-1 and TRBJ2-1, with D unclear. From germline, CDR1 is DFQATT and CDR2 SNEGSKA (reference sequence). The CDR3 contains 10 residues. The V gene lost 6 bases and the J gene lost 7 bases, with 7 bases spanning the gap.